The next 32 T cell receptor beta chains were all read from a single sample in a study of beta chain features in type 1 diabetes. Study results and limitations: When Type 1 diabetes patients were examined, their TCRB CDR3s proved moderately but significantly shorter in all four CD4+ subsets.

Their target antigens are unknown. Expressed TCRB transcripts were sequenced because the isolated RNA had all been reverse transcribed beforehand. Sequencing was performed with immunoSEQ multiplex PCR; in TCRdb, only in-frame clones are kept and a portion is missing. The sample holds around 300,000 clones; 15% are singletons and the top ten take roughly 0.015%. The sample comprised naive CD4+ T cells from blood. These receptors all come from a man between 18 and 35 years old with type 1 diabetes.

This clone occurred a few times. The chain carries TRBV25-1 and TRBJ2-1, with D uncertain. V was cut by 6 bases and J by 4 bases, with 10 bases left in between. Germline V CDR1 and CDR2: MGHDK, SYGVNS. The CDR3 covers 13 residues. Here the CDR3 reads CASSGGLYNEQFF. For the CDR3, the DNA is TGTGCCAGCAGCGGTGGGCTATACAATGAGCAGTTCTTC.

CDR3 sequence reads: CASSPPSGAFYNEQFF. The CDR3 DNA reads as TGTGCCAGCTCACCACCTAGCGGGGCCTTCTACAATGAGCAGTTCTTC. V usage is TRBV18 and J usage is TRBJ2-1, with 8 positions matching TRBD2. V shed 0 bases, J shed 3 bases, and the junction held 4 bases outside the gene matches. CDR1 and CDR2 from the germline V gene are KGHSH and LQKENI. The CDR3 sequence is 16 residues long.

This clone was observed a handful of times. This rearrangement joins TRBV5-6 to TRBJ2-7; 8 positions match TRBD2. CDR3 length: 17 residues. Unmatched junction bases numbered 11, after V lost 1 base and J lost 2 bases. Germline V CDR1 and CDR2: SGHDT, YYEEEE. The CDR3 nucleotides read TGTGCCAGCAGCTTGTCTACTAGCGGAACCTTAACCTACGAGCAGTACTTC. Its translation is CASSLSTSGTLTYEQYF.

CDR3 sequence: CSVVMPYSQSGYF. The CDR3 DNA follows: TGCAGCGTTGTAATGCCGTACTCCCAATCCGGGTATTTT. The J gene is TRBJ2-3, the V gene TRBV29-1; D call uncertain. Trimming cost V 4 bases and J 14 bases, with 22 bases left between them. CDR1 SQVTM and CDR2 ANQGSEA come from the germline V gene. CDR3 length: 13 residues.

The chain combines TRBV19 with TRBJ2-2; TRBD1 might be the D (6 bases). The CDR3 sequence is 16 residues long. Trimming removed 0 bases from V and 1 base from J, with 9 bases in between. Germline values: CDR1 LNHDA, CDR2 SQIVND (reference sequence). This chain's CDR3 is CASSIDGTLNTGELFF. The CDR3 coding sequence is TGTGCCAGTAGTATAGATGGGACATTGAACACCGGGGAGCTGTTTTTT.

The chain employs TRBV5-1 and TRBJ2-5; D is perhaps TRBD2 (5 bases). Germline assignment: CDR1 SGHRS and CDR2 YFSETQ. CDR3 length: 15 amino acids. V lost 2 bases to trimming and J lost 5 bases, with 16 bases between them. The chain's CDR3 is CASSLSSTRGETQYF. In nucleotides, the CDR3 is TGCGCCAGCAGCTTAAGCTCGACCCGAGGGGAGACCCAGTACTTC.

A few counts support this clone. The V gene is TRBV7-2, the J gene TRBJ2-7, with D maybe TRBD2 (5 bases). This CDR3 has 13 amino acids. From germline, CDR1 is SGHTA and CDR2 FQGNSA. Trimming took 5 bases from V and 6 from J, leaving 14 bases between them. In nucleotides, the CDR3 is TGTGCCAGCAGCCCGGCAAGAGGAGGCGAGCAGTACTTC. The encoded protein is CASSPARGGEQYF.

A few counts support this clone. CDR3 bases: TGTGCCAGTAGTACACGGACTAGCGGGAGTCATGAGCAGTTCTTC. This sequence encodes CASSTRTSGSHEQFF. The rearrangement links TRBV19 to TRBJ2-1; TRBD2 matches at 13 bases. Germline values: CDR1 LNHDA, CDR2 SQIVND (reference sequence). The CDR3 spans 15 residues. The ends lost 4 bases at V and 8 bases at J; junction bases unmatched: 5.

This chain links TRBV9 with TRBJ1-2; 11 bases fit TRBD1. Trimming cost V 2 bases and J 2 bases; bases outside gene matches: 2. Per germline, CDR1 SGDLS and CDR2 YYNGEE. There are 15 residues in the CDR3. CDR3 bases: TGTGCCAGCAGCGTCGGGACAGGGGGGAACTATGGCTACACCTTC. Protein product: CASSVGTGGNYGYTF.

The chain employs TRBV7-9 and TRBJ1-5; no clear D. Trimming pared 2 bases from V and 6 bases from J, leaving 11 bases between. In germline, CDR1 is SEHNR, CDR2 FQNEAQ (reference sequence). The CDR3 loop spans 14 amino acids. The CDR3 DNA follows: TGTGCCAGCAGCTTATCAGTCAGCGGTCAGCCCCAGCATTTT. This codes for CASSLSVSGQPQHF.

The J gene is TRBJ2-3, the V gene TRBV5-4, with D perhaps TRBD2 (5 bases). Germline values: CDR1 SGHNT, CDR2 YYREEE (reference sequence). Trimming took off 3 bases at V and 9 bases at J, with 11 bases between the two ends. CDR3 length equals 12 residues. CDR3 sequence: CASSSPLATQYF. The CDR3 DNA reads as TGTGCCAGCAGCTCCCCTCTAGCCACGCAGTATTTT.

This chain connects TRBV11-2 to TRBJ2-7; 7 nucleotides align to TRBD1. Germline V gives CDR1 SGHAT, CDR2 FQNNGV. Trimming removed 3 bases from V and 2 bases from J; junction bases left unmatched: 7. The CDR3 is made up of 15 amino acids. CDR3 protein: CASSLTAGGPYEQYF. As DNA, the CDR3 is TGTGCCAGCAGCTTGACGGCAGGGGGACCCTACGAGCAGTACTTC.

J is TRBJ2-1 and V is TRBV7-6, with TRBD1 identical over 8 bases. Germline trimming cut 0 bases from V and 4 bases from J; bases unmatched to any gene: 5. CDR1 and CDR2 from the germline V gene are SGHVS and FNYEAQ. The CDR3 totals 16 residues. For the CDR3, the DNA is TGTGCCAGCAGCTTAGCGCAGGGGGCGTCTTACAATGAGCAGTTCTTC. Protein: CASSLAQGASYNEQFF.

This chain uses TRBV5-1 with TRBJ2-1; 10 positions match TRBD2. The V and J ends lost 4 bases and 2 bases, in that order; junction bases with no gene match: 9. This CDR3 comprises 17 residues. Germline assignment: CDR1 SGHRS and CDR2 YFSETQ. CDR3 nucleotides: TGCGCCAGCAGCCTTCGGACTAGCGGAAACCCCTACAATGAGCAGTTCTTC. Translated: CASSLRTSGNPYNEQFF. The variable domain in full, with the rest retrieved from reference TRBV5-1 and TRBJ2-1, is KAGVTQTPRYLIKTRGQQVTLSCSPISGHRSVSWYQQTPGQGLQFLFEYFSETQRNKGNFPGRFSGRQFSNSRSEMNVSTLELGDSALYLCASSLRTSGNPYNEQFFGPGTRLTVL.

The V and J genes are TRBV5-4 and TRBJ1-4, with 8 bases aligning to TRBD1. The V gene's germline CDR1 is SGHNT and CDR2 YYREEE (reference sequence). Losses at the gene ends were 5 bases for V and 7 bases for J; bases not matched to a gene: 7. The CDR3 is made up of 14 amino acids. CDR3 residues: CASSYQGAGEKLFF. CDR3 in DNA: TGTGCCAGCAGTTATCAGGGGGCCGGTGAAAAACTGTTTTTT.

This clone was recorded a few times. The chain links TRBV30 to TRBJ1-1; no firm D call. CDR1 and CDR2 from the germline V gene are GTSNPN and SVGIG (reference sequence). The CDR3 is 15 residues long. The ends were cut back, 4 bases at V and 1 base at J, with 16 bases in the middle. The CDR3 DNA reads as TGTGCCTGGACACAAAACCTTTTACGGAACACTGAAGCTTTCTTT. Translating gives CAWTQNLLRNTEAFF. Filled out from reference TRBV30 and TRBJ1-1, the complete variable domain reads SQTIHQWPATLVQPVGSPLSLECTVEGTSNPNLYWYRQAAGRGLQLLFYSVGIGQISSEVPQNLSASRPQDRQFILSSKKLLLSDSGFYLCAWTQNLLRNTEAFFGQGTRLTVV.

The gene calls are TRBV5-4 and TRBJ2-2; 11 nucleotides match TRBD1. V shed 5 bases, J shed 4 bases, and the junction held 1 base outside the gene matches. Germline CDR1 and CDR2: SGHNT and YYREEE (reference sequence). The CDR3 length is 14 residues. CDR3 DNA: TGTGCCAGCAGGGGACAGGGGGGCACCGGGGAGCTGTTTTTT. Amino acid sequence: CASRGQGGTGELFF.

This clone has a handful of counts. The chain joins TRBV18 to TRBJ2-7; no clear D. With 0 bases removed from V and 2 bases from J, the gap between germline ends came to 14 bases. The CDR3 sequence is 16 residues long. Germline CDR1 and CDR2: KGHSH and LQKENI. The CDR3 DNA follows: TGTGCCAGCTCACCACCGAATTTTGGCAATCCCTACGAGCAGTACTTC. Amino acid sequence: CASSPPNFGNPYEQYF. Drawing the rest from reference TRBV18 and TRBJ2-7, the complete variable domain is NAGVMQNPRHLVRRRGQEARLRCSPMKGHSHVYWYRQLPEEGLKFMVYLQKENIIDESGMPKERFSAEFPKEGPSILRIQQVVRGDSAAYFCASSPPNFGNPYEQYFGPGTRLTVT.

This chain links TRBV4-2 with TRBJ1-1; D is possibly TRBD1 (5 bases). Trimming pared 5 bases from V and 4 bases from J, leaving 17 bases between. Germline CDR1 LGHNA, CDR2 YNFKEQ. This CDR3 comprises 15 residues. Here the CDR3 reads CASSIQDQGGTEAFF. The CDR3 region has the DNA TGTGCCAGCAGCATACAAGATCAGGGAGGCACTGAAGCTTTCTTT.

This chain joins TRBV7-2 and TRBJ2-1; TRBD2 agrees at 10 bases. Germline CDR1 and CDR2: SGHTA and FQGNSA. The CDR3 spans 16 residues. Unmatched junction bases numbered 7, after V lost 5 bases and J lost 3 bases. CDR3 region: CASSVAGTSVYNEQFF. DNA for the CDR3: TGTGCCAGCAGCGTTGCCGGGACTAGCGTCTACAATGAGCAGTTCTTC. Full variable domain (remainder filled in from reference TRBV7-2 and TRBJ2-1): GAGVSQSPSNKVTEKGKDVELRCDPISGHTALYWYRQSLGQGLEFLIYFQGNSAPDKSGLPSDRFSAERTGGSVSTLTIQRTQQEDSAVYLCASSVAGTSVYNEQFFGPGTRLTVL.

This clone was seen a few times. This rearrangement joins TRBV29-1 to TRBJ2-5; 9 positions match TRBD2. CDR3 size: 14 residues. Germline values: CDR1 SQVTM, CDR2 ANQGSEA. The J segment lost 3 bases and the V segment lost 6 bases, leaving 8 bases of the junction unmatched. The CDR3 is CSVVRLAVKETQYF. The CDR3 region has the DNA TGCAGCGTAGTGAGACTAGCGGTTAAAGAGACCCAGTACTTC.

This clone was detected only a few times. One end of the junction does not line up with germline, which may come from a read error. The rearrangement joins TRBV5-4 to TRBJ1-2; D is uncertain. Germline V CDR1 and CDR2: SGHNT, YYREEE (reference sequence). CDR3 size: 13 residues. CDR3 in amino acids: CASSLGGNYDYTF. The CDR3 bases are TGTGCCAGCAGCTTGGGCGGTAACTATGACTACACCTTC.

CDR3 sequence reads: CASSPPGWKQAYNEQFF. CDR3 DNA sequence: TGTGCCAGCTCACCACCTGGCTGGAAACAGGCCTACAATGAGCAGTTCTTC. The gene calls are TRBV18 and TRBJ2-1; D is perhaps TRBD1 (5 bases). V was clipped by 0 bases and J by 2 bases, with 14 bases between them. Germline V gene sequence: CDR1 KGHSH, CDR2 LQKENI. This CDR3 has 17 residues. Using reference TRBV18 and TRBJ2-1 for the parts outside the CDR3, the full variable domain is NAGVMQNPRHLVRRRGQEARLRCSPMKGHSHVYWYRQLPEEGLKFMVYLQKENIIDESGMPKERFSAEFPKEGPSILRIQQVVRGDSAAYFCASSPPGWKQAYNEQFFGPGTRLTVL.

In DNA, the CDR3 is TGCAGCGTTCAACCGGGACAGGGAACAACCTACGAGCAGTACTTC. This translates into CSVQPGQGTTYEQYF. This chain joins TRBV29-1 and TRBJ2-7; TRBD1 aligns across 9 bases. This CDR3 has 15 amino acids. J gave up 2 bases and V 5 bases, and 10 bases lay outside the gene matches. Germline V CDR1 and CDR2: SQVTM, ANQGSEA.

In its sample, this clone was seen a few times. The chain carries TRBV12-2 and TRBJ2-1; the table's D gene call, TRBD2, was not cross checked with the DNA. TRBV12-2 is a listed pseudogene. The CDR3 is 15 residues long. CDR3 loop: CASRSKREGYNEQFF. For the CDR3, the DNA is TGTGCAAGTCGCAGTAAGCGGGAGGGGTACAATGAGCAGTTCTTC.

This clone was recorded only once. The V call is TRBV10-1, the J call TRBJ2-3; unclear D gene. Germline loops: CDR1 WNHNN, CDR2 SYGVQD (reference sequence). V was cut by 1 base and J by 0 bases, with 8 bases left in between. The CDR3 has 15 amino acids. The CDR3 DNA is TGCGCCAGCAGTGAGTTCCCCAGGAGCACAGATACGCAGTATTTT. It encodes CASSEFPRSTDTQYF.

This chain links TRBV27 with TRBJ2-5, with D possibly matching TRBD2 (7 bases). V was trimmed by 4 bases and J by 6 bases, leaving 18 bases between them. This CDR3 is 15 amino acids long. Germline-derived CDR1 and CDR2 are MNHEY and SMNVEV (reference sequence). The CDR3 region is CASSSLWGGKKTQYF. CDR3 nucleotide sequence: TGTGCCAGCAGTTCCCTATGGGGGGGCAAAAAGACCCAGTACTTC.

The gene calls are TRBV29-1 and TRBJ2-5; possibly TRBD2 for D (6 bases). With the DNA end fitting TRBJ2-7 better, the J assignment may be wrong. The CDR3 runs to 15 residues. Germline-derived CDR1 and CDR2 are SQVTM and ANQGSEA. CDR3 residues: CSVELEGKSSYEQYF. The CDR3 DNA follows: TGCAGCGTTGAATTGGAGGGTAAGAGCTCCTACGAGCAGTACTTC.

The sample holds a few counts of this clone. The chain employs TRBV7-2 and TRBJ2-7, with D maybe TRBD1 (6 bases). V was clipped by 7 bases and J by 2 bases, with 12 bases between them. The CDR3 extends over 13 amino acids. Per the germline V gene, CDR1 is SGHTA and CDR2 is FQGNSA. Here the CDR3 reads CASTQGHAYEQYF. CDR3 DNA sequence: TGTGCCAGCACCCAGGGGCACGCCTACGAGCAGTACTTC.

V gene TRBV10-3 combines with J gene TRBJ1-1; unclear D gene. The CDR3 covers 14 residues. Germline V gene sequence: CDR1 ENHRY, CDR2 SYGVKD. Trimming took 4 bases from V and 1 from J, leaving 10 bases between them. CDR3 loop: CAISAGLENTEAFF. DNA for the CDR3: TGTGCCATCAGTGCGGGGTTGGAGAACACTGAAGCTTTCTTT.

This clone came up a few times. This sequence joins TRBV30 and TRBJ2-3; D remains unclear. Trimming took 3 bases from V and 3 from J, leaving 19 bases between them. Germline values: CDR1 GTSNPN, CDR2 SVGIG (reference sequence). This CDR3 spans 16 amino acids. This CDR3 is CAWSTPGPRWTDTQYF. CDR3 coding DNA: TGTGCCTGGAGCACCCCCGGCCCGCGGTGGACAGATACGCAGTATTTT. The whole variable domain, remainder taken from reference TRBV30 and TRBJ2-3, is SQTIHQWPATLVQPVGSPLSLECTVEGTSNPNLYWYRQAAGRGLQLLFYSVGIGQISSEVPQNLSASRPQDRQFILSSKKLLLSDSGFYLCAWSTPGPRWTDTQYFGPGTRLTVL.

V gene TRBV5-1 combines with J gene TRBJ2-1, with D maybe TRBD2 (6 bases). Trimming removed 1 base at V and 0 bases at J, with 17 bases between. Per germline, CDR1 SGHRS and CDR2 YFSETQ. This CDR3 has 18 amino acids. The CDR3 loop reads CASSLWVAAGSSYNEQFF. The CDR3 DNA follows: TGCGCCAGCAGCTTGTGGGTAGCGGCCGGGAGCTCCTACAATGAGCAGTTCTTC. The variable domain in full, with the rest retrieved from reference TRBV5-1 and TRBJ2-1, is KAGVTQTPRYLIKTRGQQVTLSCSPISGHRSVSWYQQTPGQGLQFLFEYFSETQRNKGNFPGRFSGRQFSNSRSEMNVSTLELGDSALYLCASSLWVAAGSSYNEQFFGPGTRLTVL.